Shown below are 31 T cell receptor beta chains from a single sample sequenced in a study of vaccination and CD4 T cells after COVID-19. Sequence data for DNA of cultured CD4+ T cells were generated by the Oncomine TCR Beta short-read assay. TCRdb processed the PCR reads anew with MiXCR; each CDR3 protein has one entry. The sample includes around 19,000 distinct CDR3 sequences, about 50% seen only once; the top ten take around 5%. These receptors are not linked to any known antigen. Treatment in this sample: roughly 11-day PBMC culture with coronavirus spike peptide pools or control peptides (ViraFEST assay). Specimen: CD4+ T cells from blood, cultured in vitro. The receptors come from a human donor who had recovered from COVID-19.

This clonotype has just a few counts. The J gene is TRBJ2-1, the V gene TRBV11-1; D is uncertain. V dropped 4 bases and J dropped 10 bases, with 17 bases sitting between them. The germline CDR1 and CDR2 sequences are SGHAT and FQDESV (reference sequence). The length of the CDR3 is 14 residues. The DNA of the CDR3 is TGTGCCAGCAGCTCCAGTACGGTCCATTTGGAGCAGTTCTTC. Its protein is CASSSSTVHLEQFF.

The J gene is TRBJ2-5, the V gene TRBV11-2; weak D call: TRBD2 (5 bases). Trimming removed 1 base from V and 4 bases from J, with 10 bases in between. This CDR3 contains 14 residues. Looked up from germline, CDR1 is SGHAT and CDR2 is FQNNGV. The CDR3 protein is CASSLVLAGETQYF. In DNA form, the CDR3 reads TGTGCCAGCAGCTTAGTTCTAGCCGGAGAGACCCAGTACTTC.

The rearrangement joins TRBV20-1 to TRBJ1-1, with unresolved D. The CDR3 loop spans 13 amino acids. V was cut by 3 bases and J by 5 bases, with 13 bases left in between. Germline lookup yields CDR1 DFQATT and CDR2 SNEGSKA (reference sequence). The CDR3 coding sequence is TGCAGTGCTAGGGAAATGGGCTGGACTGAAGCTTTCTTT. Translation: CSAREMGWTEAFF.

This clonotype was picked up a small number of times. This rearrangement joins TRBV2 to TRBJ1-2, with D perhaps matching TRBD1 (5 bases). Deletions cut 6 bases from V and 3 bases from J, with 14 bases between. The germline CDR1 and CDR2 sequences are SNHLY and FYNNEI. The CDR3 loop spans 14 amino acids. In DNA, the CDR3 is TGTGCCAGCAGGGTCGAGAGGGGCGACTATGGCTACACCTTC. Translating gives CASRVERGDYGYTF.

The chain links TRBV18 to TRBJ2-5; D not certain. Trimming pared 1 base from V and 3 bases from J, leaving 9 bases between. The CDR3 loop spans 14 amino acids. The V gene's germline CDR1 is KGHSH and CDR2 LQKENI. CDR3 region: CASSPLLSEETQYF. CDR3 DNA: TGTGCCAGCTCACCACTCTTATCTGAAGAGACCCAGTACTTC. The full variable domain, in which reference TRBV18 and TRBJ2-5 provide the parts outside the CDR3, is NAGVMQNPRHLVRRRGQEARLRCSPMKGHSHVYWYRQLPEEGLKFMVYLQKENIIDESGMPKERFSAEFPKEGPSILRIQQVVRGDSAAYFCASSPLLSEETQYFGPGTRLLVL.

The chain employs TRBV20-1 and TRBJ1-1; TRBD1 matches at 7 bases. The CDR3 has 13 residues. Germline values: CDR1 DFQATT, CDR2 SNEGSKA (reference sequence). The CDR3 region has the DNA TGCAGGGTTGGAGGGACAGCGAACACTGAAGCTTTCTTT. This translates into CRVGGTANTEAFF.

The chain couples TRBV10-3 to TRBJ2-2; 10 nucleotides match TRBD1. The CDR3 consists of 15 residues. V lost 11 bases and J lost 5; bases outside the gene matches: 11. Germline loops: CDR1 ENHRY, CDR2 SYGVKD. The CDR3 reads CAAKSGTGETGELFF. CDR3 DNA: TGTGCCGCAAAATCCGGGACAGGGGAAACCGGGGAGCTGTTTTTT.

This clonotype was detected only a few times. The chain is built from TRBV12-3 or TRBV12-4 and TRBJ1-3; D perhaps matches TRBD1 (6 bases). Trimming stripped 6 bases from V and 0 bases from J, with 15 bases between. The CDR3 is 16 residues long. The CDR3 protein is CASRRSGQVSGNTIYF. The CDR3 DNA sequence: TGTGCCAGCAGAAGATCGGGACAAGTCTCTGGAAACACCATATATTTT.

The V call is TRBV6-5, the J call TRBJ1-5; 9 nucleotides align to TRBD1. The CDR3 runs to 16 residues. Per germline, CDR1 MNHEY and CDR2 SVGAGI. J lost 7 bases, V lost 0 bases, and 7 bases had no gene match. The CDR3 reads CASSYSRQGGGQPQHF. For the CDR3, the DNA is TGTGCCAGCAGTTACTCCCGACAGGGGGGGGGGCAGCCCCAGCATTTT.

V and J are TRBV24-1 and TRBJ2-7; D gene uncertain. Per the germline V gene, CDR1 is KGHDR and CDR2 is SFDVKD. Trimming cost V 1 base and J 3 bases, with 0 bases left between them. The CDR3 length is 11 residues. CDR3 loop: CATSDFYEQYF. As DNA, the CDR3 is TGTGCCACCAGTGATTTCTACGAGCAGTACTTC.

This clonotype was observed a few times. The CDR3 coding sequence is TGCAGTGCCTCTCGGGGCCAGTACCAAGAGACCCAGTACTTC. Its protein is CSASRGQYQETQYF. The J gene is TRBJ2-5, the V gene TRBV20-1, with D perhaps matching TRBD1 or TRBD2 (5 bases each). Trimming left V 6 bases short and J 0 bases short, with 14 bases between. Germline CDR1 is DFQATT and CDR2 is SNEGSKA (reference sequence). There are 14 residues in the CDR3.

J is TRBJ1-1 and V is TRBV20-1; 10 bases map to TRBD1. Germline V CDR1 and CDR2: DFQATT, SNEGSKA (reference sequence). This CDR3 region has 16 residues. V was pared by 6 bases and J by 5 bases, with 15 bases of the junction left unmatched. The CDR3 DNA is TGCAGTGCCCAGGACCGGGACAGGGGAGGAAGGACTGAAGCTTTCTTT. Translated, it gives CSAQDRDRGGRTEAFF.

This clonotype was picked up one time. This chain connects TRBV7-3 to TRBJ2-2; TRBD2 aligns across 7 bases. The CDR3 is 13 residues long. The germline V gene has CDR1 SGHTA and CDR2 FQGTGA. V was pared by 8 bases and J by 3 bases, with 3 bases of the junction left unmatched. As DNA, the CDR3 is TGTGCCAGCGCGGCGGGGGACACCGGGGAGCTGTTTTTT. It yields the protein CASAAGDTGELFF.

The chain recombines TRBV20-1 with TRBJ1-3; no clear D gene. Germline-derived CDR1 and CDR2 are DFQATT and SNEGSKA (reference sequence). This CDR3 has 14 residues. The germline V and J ends were trimmed by 7 bases and 0 bases, with 13 bases remaining between them. Here the CDR3 DNA reads TGCAGTGTTCGACCCGCGAGCTCTGGAAACACCATATATTTT. This translates into CSVRPASSGNTIYF.

J is TRBJ1-2 and V is TRBV28; D remains unclear. The V gene's germline CDR1 is MDHEN and CDR2 SYDVKM. The CDR3 is 14 amino acids. V shed 5 bases and J shed 7 bases, with 17 bases lying between them. As DNA, the CDR3 is TGTGCCAGCAGTCCCCCTTCAACGGGCGCTGGCTACACCTTC. Translated: CASSPPSTGAGYTF.

The chain couples TRBV6-1 to TRBJ1-1; no definite D call. This CDR3 spans 12 amino acids. The V and J ends lost 1 base and 5 bases respectively, with 5 bases between them. Germline V gives CDR1 MNHNS, CDR2 SASEGT. CDR3 nucleotides: TGTGCCAGCAGTGAAGGGGGTACTGAAGCTTTCTTT. This gives the protein CASSEGGTEAFF.

The table lists this clonotype with a few counts. J is TRBJ1-5 and V is TRBV20-1; TRBD1 aligns across 7 bases. Trimming removed 6 bases from V and 2 bases from J; junction bases left unmatched: 4. Per the germline V gene, CDR1 is DFQATT and CDR2 is SNEGSKA (reference sequence). CDR3 length equals 13 residues. The chain's CDR3 is CSANRGGNQPQHF. The CDR3 coding sequence is TGCAGTGCAAACAGGGGCGGCAATCAGCCCCAGCATTTT.

This clonotype was seen a handful of times. The chain couples TRBV6-5 to TRBJ1-1, with D possibly matching TRBD1 (6 bases). The CDR3 runs to 14 residues. CDR1 and CDR2 from the germline V gene are MNHEY and SVGAGI. The germline V and J ends were trimmed by 4 bases and 2 bases, with 11 bases remaining between them. The CDR3: CASSSGTPNTEAFF. DNA of the CDR3: TGTGCCAGCAGTTCCGGGACACCCAACACTGAAGCTTTCTTT.

The chain couples TRBV10-1 to TRBJ2-3, with 8 bases that match TRBD1. Germline lookup yields CDR1 WNHNN and CDR2 SYGVQD (reference sequence). The CDR3 consists of 13 residues. V gave up 6 bases and J gave up 7 bases; unmatched junction bases: 6. CDR3 in amino acids: CASRETGGNTQYF. The CDR3 coding sequence is TGCGCCAGCAGAGAAACAGGGGGTAATACGCAGTATTTT.

Regarding this clonotype: Compared with germline, one end of the junction differs, possibly owing to a read error. The V gene is TRBV20-1, the J gene TRBJ1-1; D gene unclear. CDR3 length: 14 residues. Germline V gene data show CDR1 as DFQATT and CDR2 as SNEGSKA (reference sequence). The CDR3 DNA reads as TGCAATGCTAGACGGACCGCCGCCAACACTGAAGCTTTCTTT. Amino acid sequence: CNARRTAANTEAFF.

The chain couples TRBV12-3 or TRBV12-4 to TRBJ2-2, with D perhaps assigned TRBD1 or TRBD2 (5 bases each). There are 14 residues in the CDR3. Trimming left V 3 bases short and J 2 bases short, with 7 bases between. CDR3 in amino acids: CASSLGTNTGELFF. DNA of the CDR3: TGTGCCAGCAGTTTGGGGACCAACACCGGGGAGCTGTTTTTT.

This chain uses TRBV6-2 or TRBV6-3 with TRBJ1-4; a weak D match, TRBD1 (6 bases). The germline V gene encodes CDR1 MNHEY and CDR2 SVGEGT. V lost 7 bases, J lost 8 bases, and 14 bases lay in between. The CDR3 is 13 amino acids. CDR3 residues: CASMGGGGEKLFF. CDR3 nucleotide sequence: TGTGCCAGCATGGGGGGCGGCGGAGAAAAACTGTTTTTT.

V gene TRBV12-3 or TRBV12-4 combines with J gene TRBJ2-1, with D tentatively TRBD1 (7 bases). V lost 2 bases and J lost 9, with 11 bases in between. The CDR3 covers 13 residues. The CDR3 DNA reads TGTGCCAGCAGTTTACAGGGGGGTGGTGAGCAGTTCTTC. Translation: CASSLQGGGEQFF.

The V call is TRBV30, the J call TRBJ1-5; D call uncertain. Trimming cost V 6 bases and J 0 bases, with 9 bases left between them. Germline CDR1 is GTSNPN and CDR2 is SVGIG (reference sequence). The CDR3 has 13 residues. DNA of the CDR3: TGTGCCTGCAATCAATATAGCAATCAGCCCCAGCATTTT. Protein sequence: CACNQYSNQPQHF.

The genes are TRBV19 and TRBJ1-2; D uncertain. The CDR3 covers 14 residues. The V end lost 3 bases, the J end lost 5 bases, and 13 bases lay between the germline ends. CDR1 and CDR2 from the germline V gene are LNHDA and SQIVND (reference sequence). The CDR3 nucleotides read TGTGCCAGTAGTATCCAAGCAAGGTCGTATGGCTACACCTTC. Translation: CASSIQARSYGYTF.

This clonotype was observed a handful of times. This rearrangement joins TRBV6-1 to TRBJ2-3, with 7 bases fitting TRBD1. This CDR3 comprises 16 residues. The germline CDR1 and CDR2 sequences are MNHNS and SASEGT. Germline trimming cut 6 bases from V and 2 bases from J; bases unmatched to any gene: 11. The CDR3 reads CASSLVGDRDTDTQYF. In nucleotides, the CDR3 is TGTGCCAGCAGCTTGGTGGGCGACAGGGACACAGATACGCAGTATTTT.

This rearrangement joins TRBV19 to TRBJ1-1, with a tentative D call TRBD1 (6 bases). Trimming removed 5 bases from V and 0 bases from J, with 10 bases in between. Germline V gene data show CDR1 as LNHDA and CDR2 as SQIVND (reference sequence). This CDR3 comprises 14 residues. CDR3 protein: CASSRTALNTEAFF. In DNA form, the CDR3 reads TGTGCCAGTAGTCGGACAGCCCTGAACACTGAAGCTTTCTTT.

Here the CDR3 reads CASSYSSGGGGTEAFF. CDR3 DNA sequence: TGTGCCAGCAGTTACTCGAGCGGGGGGGGCGGCACTGAAGCTTTCTTT. The genes are TRBV6-5 and TRBJ1-1; D perhaps matches TRBD1 (6 bases). Germline CDR1 is MNHEY and CDR2 is SVGAGI. This CDR3 has 16 residues. Trimming removed 0 bases from V and 4 bases from J, with 15 bases in between.

The chain is built from TRBV20-1 and TRBJ2-5; 7 nucleotides match TRBD2. This CDR3 region has 13 residues. Unmatched junction bases numbered 6, after V lost 4 bases and J lost 4 bases. Germline loops: CDR1 DFQATT, CDR2 SNEGSKA (reference sequence). As DNA, the CDR3 is TGCAGTGCTAACGGGAGGAACGGAGAGACCCAGTACTTC. Protein sequence: CSANGRNGETQYF.

V usage is TRBV15 and J usage is TRBJ2-1; TRBD2 matches 9 bases. Germline V CDR1 and CDR2: LNHNV, YYDKDF (reference sequence). This CDR3 has 16 amino acids. Losses at the gene ends were 5 bases for V and 6 bases for J; bases not matched to a gene: 11. CDR3 loop: CATSGAPSGKTNEQFF. For the CDR3, the DNA is TGTGCCACCAGCGGCGCACCTAGCGGGAAGACCAATGAGCAGTTCTTC.

The chain employs TRBV6-1 and TRBJ1-2; D is uncertain. Germline-derived CDR1 and CDR2 are MNHNS and SASEGT. V was shortened by 1 base and J by 0 bases, with 6 bases between the two germline ends. The CDR3 contains 14 residues. For the CDR3, the DNA is TGTGCCAGCAGTGAAGTGCGCTCTAACTATGGCTACACCTTC. Residues: CASSEVRSNYGYTF.